This is a list of T cell receptor beta chains from one sample in a study of blood T cell repertoires in COVID-19. Assay used: immunoSEQ multiplex PCR; TCRdb lists only in-frame clones, some missing. The sample has about 220,000 clones; 86% are singletons. Sequencing was performed on PBMCs or T cells enriched from blood (not recorded which). These receptor sequences come from a woman in her thirties or forties with acute COVID-19. Each CDR3 is given with its conserved first and last residue. The size field is filled for only some rows; it gives once, few, many or a size class.

j_call v_call clone_size cdr3_length cdr3_aa
TRBJ2-5 TRBV5-8 - 14 CASSPGTGWETQYF
TRBJ2-5 TRBV9 few 15 CASSVALTNQETQYF
TRBJ1-2 TRBV29-1 - 12 CSVNLGVVGYTF
TRBJ2-3 TRBV9 - 15 CASSVGTGVVDTQYF
TRBJ2-2 TRBV5-1 - 15 CASMGLDSNTGELFF
TRBJ1-1 TRBV7-8 - 14 CASSLGDSYTEAFF
TRBJ1-2 TRBV20-1 - 11 CSAIWRDGYTF
TRBJ1-1 TRBV4-1 - 14 CASSSQGLYTEAFF
TRBJ1-2 TRBV18 - 14 CASSLDRDRAGYTF
TRBJ2-3 TRBV15 - 16 CATSRDRVGSTDTQYF
TRBJ2-3 TRBV18 - 16 CASSPTSGHGTDTQYF
TRBJ1-5 TRBV29-1 - 12 CSVVTDNQPQHF
TRBJ2-7 TRBV24-1 once 14 CATSDSTPRGEQYF
TRBJ2-1 TRBV3-1/TRBV3-2 - 17 CASSPHGTSGGVNEQFF
TRBJ2-1 TRBV19 - 16 CASSRYQGGDFYEQFF
TRBJ2-4 TRBV7-9 - 14 CASSSDSLGNIQYF
TRBJ1-6 TRBV7-2 - 13 CASSLVNNSPLHF
TRBJ2-6 TRBV5-5 - 19 CASSLANRGPSSGANVLTF
TRBJ2-5 TRBV25-1 - 11 CASSGGGTQYF
TRBJ2-1 TRBV4-1 - 15 CASSQRGGEHNEQFF
TRBJ2-1 TRBV7-9 - 16 CASSSYRGRGYNEQFF
TRBJ2-1 TRBV10-3 - 14 CAIKSGGSYNEQFF
TRBJ1-5 TRBV6-5 - 14 CASRRGGGNQPQHF
TRBJ1-2 TRBV7-3 - 15 CASSALEVHNYGYTF
TRBJ2-1 TRBV7-2 - 16 CASSTSGTMNTEEQFF
TRBJ1-1 TRBV5-1 few 15 CASSWAGGQNTEAFF
TRBJ1-1 TRBV11-3 once 17 CASSLAYQERLNTEAFF
TRBJ2-7 TRBV2 - 14 CASSPGPLIHEQYF
TRBJ1-1 TRBV15 - 13 CATSRENEETAFF
TRBJ1-5 TRBV29-1 - 13 CSVAGNSNQPQHF
TRBJ1-6 TRBV27 few 16 CASSPSGGQGRSALHF
TRBJ1-2 TRBV3-1/TRBV3-2 few 14 CASSQERGTYGYTF